The T cell receptor (beta chain) described here comes from a study of blood T cell repertoires in COVID-19. About the research overall: T cells, B-cell-depleted T cells, or PBMCs supplied cDNA or gDNA.

The CDR3 is made up of 12 amino acids. Looked up from germline, CDR1 is MDHEN and CDR2 is SYDVKM. The germline V and J ends were trimmed by 5 bases and 8 bases, with 12 bases remaining between them. The assay was immunoSEQ multiplex PCR, and TCRdb's table has in-frame clones only and misses some. Here the sample spans fewer than 350,000 clones, around 85% being singletons. J is TRBJ1-2 and V is TRBV28, with D unresolved. This sequence originates from a middle-aged woman who had recovered from COVID-19. The sample taken for sequencing was PBMCs or T cells enriched from blood (not recorded which). The CDR3 reads CASSISTKGYTF. The CDR3 DNA reads as TGTGCCAGCAGTATTTCAACAAAAGGCTACACCTTC.